A selection of T cell receptor beta chains follows, all from one sample in a study of CD8+ T cells in alopecia areata. This table comes from immunoSEQ multiplex PCR, and its TCRdb copy is limited to in-frame clones, with some not included. Of roughly 100,000 clones listed, roughly half are singletons. Sequencing was performed on CD4+ T cells sorted from blood. These receptors all come from a human donor in good health. Both conserved end residues are part of each CDR3. A D gene is named only where the DNA matches it firmly. Not all rows give a size; the values are once, few, many and, for expanded clones, a class.

J gene	D gene	clone size	V gene	CDR3 protein	CDR3 DNA
TRBJ2-1	TRBD1	.	TRBV18	CASSPPHRDRGNEQFF	TGTGCCAGCTCACCACCTCACCGGGACAGAGGCAATGAGCAGTTCTTC
TRBJ2-7	.	.	TRBV7-2	CASSPAGRANEQYF	TGTGCCAGCAGCCCGGCGGGCAGGGCCAACGAGCAGTACTTC
TRBJ2-3	.	.	TRBV7-2	CASRFTSTDTQYF	TGTGCCAGCAGATTTACAAGCACAGATACGCAGTATTTT
TRBJ2-7	.	few	TRBV7-2	CASTVSTGSYEQYF	TGTGCCAGCACCGTCTCGACAGGATCCTACGAGCAGTACTTC
TRBJ1-5	.	few	TRBV15	CATSKGPDQGPNQPQHF	TGTGCCACCAGCAAAGGGCCCGATCAGGGGCCCAATCAGCCCCAGCATTTT
TRBJ2-3	.	.	TRBV5-1	CASSRLTPTKTDTQYF	TGCGCCAGCAGTCGCTTAACCCCGACGAAGACAGATACGCAGTATTTT
TRBJ1-6	.	.	TRBV30	CAWTALLTNSPLHF	TGTGCCTGGACAGCCTTATTAACTAATTCACCCCTCCACTTT
TRBJ2-3	.	many	TRBV29-1	CSALTPGRTDTQYF	TGCAGCGCCCTAACCCCAGGGAGGACAGATACGCAGTATTTT
TRBJ2-3	.	few	TRBV29-1	CSVLGRSTDTQYF	TGCAGCGTGCTGGGGCGTAGCACAGATACGCAGTATTTT
TRBJ2-2	TRBD2	once	TRBV4-1	CASSQVREGHTGELFF	TGCGCCAGCAGCCAAGTTAGGGAGGGTCACACCGGGGAGCTGTTTTTT
TRBJ2-7	.	.	TRBV5-1	CASSLEGDRAYEQYF	TGCGCCAGCAGCTTGGAAGGGGATCGAGCCTACGAGCAGTACTTC
TRBJ1-2	TRBD1	few	TRBV5-4	CASSTTGQAAHGYTF	TGTGCCAGCAGCACCACGGGACAGGCCGCCCATGGCTACACCTTC
TRBJ2-1	.	once	TRBV29-1	CSVEMVHSEQFF	TGCAGCGTTGAAATGGTGCATTCGGAGCAGTTCTTC
TRBJ1-5	TRBD1	many	TRBV2	CASSETGTGNQPQHF	TGTGCCAGCAGTGAAACCGGGACAGGCAATCAGCCCCAGCATTTT
TRBJ2-2	.	few	TRBV29-1	CSVVQRLTGELFF	TGCAGCGTTGTTCAGAGGTTGACCGGGGAGCTGTTTTTT
TRBJ2-7	TRBD1	.	TRBV27	CASPRPGQKSYEQYF	TGTGCCAGCCCTCGACCGGGACAGAAATCCTACGAGCAGTACTTC
TRBJ1-1	.	few	TRBV29-1	CSVVPGDTEAFF	TGCAGCGTTGTCCCAGGGGACACTGAAGCTTTCTTT
TRBJ2-5	.	few	TRBV7-8	CASRYGRGSTQYF	TGTGCCAGCAGATACGGCAGGGGCTCGACCCAGTACTTC
TRBJ2-5	.	.	TRBV5-1	CASSLYQETQYF	TGCGCCAGCAGCTTGTACCAAGAGACCCAGTACTTC
TRBJ2-5	.	.	TRBV7-2	CASSPGPGPETQYF	TGTGCCAGCAGCCCCGGCCCTGGTCCGGAGACCCAGTACTTC
TRBJ1-5	TRBD1	once	TRBV6-1	CASTKTGGSNQPQHF	TGTGCCAGCACCAAGACAGGGGGTAGCAATCAGCCCCAGCATTTT
TRBJ2-2	TRBD2	few	TRBV27	CASSRLAGGFNTGELFF	TGTGCCAGCAGTCGACTAGCGGGGGGGTTTAACACCGGGGAGCTGTTTTTT
TRBJ2-1	.	.	TRBV19	CASSSRAEQFF	TGTGCCAGTAGTAGCCGGGCTGAGCAGTTCTTC
TRBJ1-1	.	.	TRBV29-1	CSGSGRLNTEAFF	TGCAGCGGCTCCGGCAGATTGAACACTGAAGCTTTCTTT
TRBJ2-6	TRBD2	few	TRBV4-2	CASSQARASGGTGANVLTF	TGTGCCAGCAGCCAAGCCCGAGCTAGCGGGGGTACTGGGGCCAACGTCCTGACTTTC
TRBJ2-5	.	.	TRBV10-3	CAISPRLAETQYF	TGTGCCATCAGCCCTCGCCTAGCGGAGACCCAGTACTTC
TRBJ2-1	TRBD2	.	TRBV6-6	CASLGGSGGASEQFF	TGTGCCAGCCTCGGGGGAAGCGGGGGGGCCAGTGAGCAGTTCTTC
TRBJ2-2	TRBD1	.	TRBV9	CASSVGIGTGNTAGELFF	TGTGCCAGCAGCGTAGGGATTGGGACAGGGAATACCGCCGGGGAGCTGTTTTTT
TRBJ1-1	.	.	TRBV11-2	CASSSTRQNMNTEAFF	TGTGCCAGCAGCTCAACCCGACAGAATATGAACACTGAAGCTTTCTTT
TRBJ1-2	.	once	TRBV7-2	CASSLGSVTAYGYTF	TGTGCCAGCAGCTTAGGTTCCGTGACAGCCTATGGCTACACCTTC
TRBJ2-3	TRBD2	.	TRBV28	CASSSRGYTDTQYF	TGTGCCAGCAGTTCGCGGGGGTACACAGATACGCAGTATTTT
TRBJ2-3	.	many	TRBV7-2	CASSLLGWTDTQYF	TGTGCCAGCAGCTTATTGGGGTGGACAGATACGCAGTATTTT
TRBJ2-1	TRBD1	few	TRBV27	CASSHTGVGEQFF	TGTGCCAGCAGTCACACAGGGGTGGGTGAGCAGTTCTTC
TRBJ2-7	TRBD2	.	TRBV4-2	CASSQLAGGAYEQYF	TGTGCCAGCAGCCAACTAGCGGGGGGGGCCTACGAGCAGTACTTC
TRBJ2-2	.	.	TRBV28	CASSSGGLNGELFF	TGTGCCAGCAGTTCCGGGGGACTCAACGGGGAGCTGTTTTTT
TRBJ2-5	.	.	TRBV6-6	CATGSTQETQYF	TGTGCCACCGGATCCACCCAAGAGACCCAGTACTTC
TRBJ1-4	TRBD1	few	TRBV7-9	CASREGTGGAVVF	TGTGCCAGCAGGGAAGGGACAGGGGGCGCGGTGGTGTTT
TRBJ1-6	TRBD1	.	TRBV6-5	CASSKGQAADSPLHF	TGTGCCAGCAGCAAGGGACAGGCGGCGGATTCACCCCTCCACTTT
TRBJ1-1	.	.	TRBV5-7	CASSCPGTFF	TGTGCCAGCAGCTGCCCTGGGACTTTCTTT
TRBJ2-2	.	.	TRBV30	CAWSEGLRGGELFF	TGTGCCTGGAGCGAGGGCCTTCGGGGCGGGGAGCTGTTTTTT
TRBJ2-7	TRBD2	few	TRBV23-1	CASSQSSGTSDEQYF	TGCGCCAGCAGTCAATCCTCCGGGACTAGCGACGAGCAGTACTTC
TRBJ1-6	.	.	TRBV30	CAWSVPGEAPLHF	TGTGCCTGGAGTGTACCAGGGGAGGCACCCCTCCACTTT
TRBJ2-7	.	.	TRBV5-4	CASSSGTGVYF	TGTGCCAGCAGTTCCGGGACCGGGGTGTACTTC
TRBJ2-5	TRBD2	.	TRBV5-6	CASTAGTSGGVETQYF	TGTGCCAGCACCGCCGGGACTAGCGGGGGAGTTGAGACCCAGTACTTC
TRBJ2-5	.	.	TRBV7-9	CASSRWDSQGETQYF	TGTGCCAGCAGCCGATGGGACTCACAGGGAGAGACCCAGTACTTC
TRBJ2-7	.	.	TRBV27	CASSSAGAGLTYEQYF	TGTGCCAGCAGTTCCGCCGGGGCAGGGCTTACCTACGAGCAGTACTTC
TRBJ1-1	.	.	TRBV20-1	CSASSGRAAFF	TGCAGTGCTAGTTCTGGCAGGGCAGCTTTCTTT
TRBJ1-1	.	.	TRBV29-1	CSVVVNRVYTEAFF	TGCAGCGTTGTCGTCAACAGGGTTTACACTGAAGCTTTCTTT
TRBJ2-4	TRBD2	few	TRBV29-1	CSVESGDIQYF	TGCAGCGTTGAAAGCGGGGACATTCAGTACTTC
TRBJ1-5	.	.	TRBV6-4	CARGIQGSNQPQHF	TGTGCCAGGGGAATACAGGGAAGCAATCAGCCCCAGCATTTT
TRBJ2-7	TRBD1	.	TRBV5-6	CASSRIRTGSYEQYF	TGTGCCAGCAGCCGAATCCGGACAGGGAGCTACGAGCAGTACTTC
TRBJ2-5	.	.	TRBV5-1	CASSTQETQYF	TGCGCCAGCAGCACTCAAGAGACCCAGTACTTC
TRBJ2-5	.	few	TRBV7-2	CASSFRGEETQYF	TGTGCCAGCAGCTTTCGCGGGGAAGAGACCCAGTACTTC
TRBJ1-1	TRBD1	.	TRBV5-1	CASGFRGENTEAFF	TGCGCCAGCGGCTTCAGGGGGGAAAACACTGAAGCTTTCTTT